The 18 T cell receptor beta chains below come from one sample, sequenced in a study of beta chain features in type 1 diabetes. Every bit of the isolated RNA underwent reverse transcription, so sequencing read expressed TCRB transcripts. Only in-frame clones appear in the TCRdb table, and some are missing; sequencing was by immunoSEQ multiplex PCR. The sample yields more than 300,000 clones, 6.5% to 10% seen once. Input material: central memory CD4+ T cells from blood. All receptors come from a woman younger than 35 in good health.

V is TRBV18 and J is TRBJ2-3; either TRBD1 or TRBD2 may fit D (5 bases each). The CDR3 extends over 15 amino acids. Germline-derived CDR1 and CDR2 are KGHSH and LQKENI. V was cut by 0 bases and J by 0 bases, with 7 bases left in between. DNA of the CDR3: TGTGCCAGCTCACCACCCGGGGCGAGCACAGATACGCAGTATTTT. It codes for CASSPPGASTDTQYF.

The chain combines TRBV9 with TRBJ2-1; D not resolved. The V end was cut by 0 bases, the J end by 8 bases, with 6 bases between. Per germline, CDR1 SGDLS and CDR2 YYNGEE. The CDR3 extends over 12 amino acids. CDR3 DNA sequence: TGTGCCAGCAGCGTAGCCCTAGATGAGCAGTTCTTC. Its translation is CASSVALDEQFF.

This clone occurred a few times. CDR3 sequence reads: CASSLAASGNTIYF. The CDR3 nucleotides read TGTGCCAGCAGCTTAGCGGCTTCTGGAAACACCATATATTTT. The V call is TRBV11-2, the J call TRBJ1-3, with no clear D. CDR3 length: 14 amino acids. The V gene's germline CDR1 is SGHAT and CDR2 FQNNGV. V shed 1 base and J shed 1 base, with 5 bases lying between them.

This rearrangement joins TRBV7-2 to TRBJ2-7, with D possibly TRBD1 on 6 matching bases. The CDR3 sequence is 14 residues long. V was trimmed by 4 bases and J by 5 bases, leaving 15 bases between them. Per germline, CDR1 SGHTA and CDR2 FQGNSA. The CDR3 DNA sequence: TGTGCCAGCAGCTCCCAGGGGATTGGGGACGAGCAGTACTTC. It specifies CASSSQGIGDEQYF.

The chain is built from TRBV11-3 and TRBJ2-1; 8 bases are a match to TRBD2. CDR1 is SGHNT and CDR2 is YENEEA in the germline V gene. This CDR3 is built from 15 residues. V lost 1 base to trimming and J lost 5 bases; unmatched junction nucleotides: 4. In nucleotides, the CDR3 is TGTGCCAGCAGCTTAGGGGTTAGCGGGGACAATGAGCAGTTCTTC. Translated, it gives CASSLGVSGDNEQFF.

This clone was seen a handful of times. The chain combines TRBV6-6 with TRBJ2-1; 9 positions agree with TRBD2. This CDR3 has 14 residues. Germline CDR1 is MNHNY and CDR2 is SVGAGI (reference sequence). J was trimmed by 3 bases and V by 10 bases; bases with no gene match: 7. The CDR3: CAIKGTSFYNEQFF. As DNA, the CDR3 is TGTGCCATCAAAGGGACTAGCTTCTACAATGAGCAGTTCTTC.

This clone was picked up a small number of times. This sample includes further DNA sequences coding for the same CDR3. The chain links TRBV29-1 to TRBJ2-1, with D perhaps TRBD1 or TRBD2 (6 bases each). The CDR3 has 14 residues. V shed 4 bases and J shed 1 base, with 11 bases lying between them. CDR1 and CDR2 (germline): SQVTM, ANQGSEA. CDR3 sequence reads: CSVGGGRSYNEQFF. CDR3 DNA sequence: TGCAGCGTTGGAGGGGGGCGATCCTACAATGAGCAGTTCTTC.

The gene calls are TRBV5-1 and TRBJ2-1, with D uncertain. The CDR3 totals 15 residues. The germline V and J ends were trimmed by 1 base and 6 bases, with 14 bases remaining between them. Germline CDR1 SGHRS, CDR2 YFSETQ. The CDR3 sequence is CASSLLPRVGNEQFF. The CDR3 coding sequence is TGCGCCAGCAGCTTGCTCCCTAGGGTTGGCAATGAGCAGTTCTTC.

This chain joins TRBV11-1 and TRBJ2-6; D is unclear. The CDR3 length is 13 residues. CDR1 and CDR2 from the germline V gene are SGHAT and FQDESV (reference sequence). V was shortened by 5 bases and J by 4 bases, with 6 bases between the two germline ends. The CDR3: CASSLAGANVLTF. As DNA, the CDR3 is TGTGCCAGCAGCCTCGCCGGGGCCAACGTCCTGACTTTC.

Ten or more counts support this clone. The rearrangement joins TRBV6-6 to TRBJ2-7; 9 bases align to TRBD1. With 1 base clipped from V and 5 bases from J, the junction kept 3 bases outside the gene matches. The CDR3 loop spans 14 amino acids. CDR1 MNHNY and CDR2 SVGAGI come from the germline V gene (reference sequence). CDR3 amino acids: CASSYYGTGNEQYF. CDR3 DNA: TGTGCCAGCAGTTACTACGGGACAGGGAACGAGCAGTACTTC.

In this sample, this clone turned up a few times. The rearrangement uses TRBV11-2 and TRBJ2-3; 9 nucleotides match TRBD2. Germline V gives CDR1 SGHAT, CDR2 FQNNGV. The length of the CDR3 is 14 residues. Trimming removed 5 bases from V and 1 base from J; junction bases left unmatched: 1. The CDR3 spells CASSPSGGTDTQYF. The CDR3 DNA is TGTGCCAGCAGCCCTAGCGGGGGCACAGATACGCAGTATTTT.

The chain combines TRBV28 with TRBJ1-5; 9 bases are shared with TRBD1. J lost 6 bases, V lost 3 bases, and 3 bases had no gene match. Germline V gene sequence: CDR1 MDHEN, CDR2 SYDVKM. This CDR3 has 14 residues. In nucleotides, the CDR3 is TGTGCCAGCAGTTTGGGGGGACAGGGTCAGCCCCAGCATTTT. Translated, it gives CASSLGGQGQPQHF.

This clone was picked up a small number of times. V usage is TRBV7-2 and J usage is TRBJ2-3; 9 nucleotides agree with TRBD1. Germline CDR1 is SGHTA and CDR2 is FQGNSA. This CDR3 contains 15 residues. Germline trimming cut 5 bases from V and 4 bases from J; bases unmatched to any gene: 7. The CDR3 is CASSQQGAGADTQYF. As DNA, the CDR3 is TGTGCCAGCAGCCAACAGGGGGCGGGTGCAGATACGCAGTATTTT.

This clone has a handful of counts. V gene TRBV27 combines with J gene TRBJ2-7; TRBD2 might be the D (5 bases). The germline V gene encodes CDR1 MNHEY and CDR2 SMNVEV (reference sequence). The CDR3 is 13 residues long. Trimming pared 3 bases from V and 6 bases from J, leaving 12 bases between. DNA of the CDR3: TGTGCCAGCAGTTTCCGGGAAGTCGGCGAGCAGTACTTC. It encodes CASSFREVGEQYF.

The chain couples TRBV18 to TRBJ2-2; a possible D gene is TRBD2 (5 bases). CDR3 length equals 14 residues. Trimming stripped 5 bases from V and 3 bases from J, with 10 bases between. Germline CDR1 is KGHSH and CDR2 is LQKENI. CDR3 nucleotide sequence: TGTGCCAGCTCATGGCTGGGAGACACCGGGGAGCTGTTTTTT. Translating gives CASSWLGDTGELFF.

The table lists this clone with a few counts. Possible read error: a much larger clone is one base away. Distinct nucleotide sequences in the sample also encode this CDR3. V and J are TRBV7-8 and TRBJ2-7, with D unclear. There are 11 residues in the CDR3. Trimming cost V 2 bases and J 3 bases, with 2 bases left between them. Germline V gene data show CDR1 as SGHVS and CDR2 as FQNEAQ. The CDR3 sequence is CASSLNYEQYF. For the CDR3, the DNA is TGTGCCAGCAGCTTAAACTACGAGCAGTACTTC.

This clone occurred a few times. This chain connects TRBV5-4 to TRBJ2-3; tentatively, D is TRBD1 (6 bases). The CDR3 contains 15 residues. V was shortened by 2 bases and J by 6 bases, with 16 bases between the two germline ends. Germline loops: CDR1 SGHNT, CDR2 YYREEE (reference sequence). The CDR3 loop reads CASSLRGNGMDTQYF. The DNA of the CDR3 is TGTGCCAGCAGCTTAAGGGGGAACGGGATGGATACGCAGTATTTT.

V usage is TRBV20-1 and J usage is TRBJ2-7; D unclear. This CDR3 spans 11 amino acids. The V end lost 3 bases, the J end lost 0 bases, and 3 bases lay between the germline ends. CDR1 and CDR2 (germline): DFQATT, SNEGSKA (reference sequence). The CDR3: CSASTSYEQYF. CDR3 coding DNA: TGCAGTGCTAGTACCTCCTACGAGCAGTACTTC.